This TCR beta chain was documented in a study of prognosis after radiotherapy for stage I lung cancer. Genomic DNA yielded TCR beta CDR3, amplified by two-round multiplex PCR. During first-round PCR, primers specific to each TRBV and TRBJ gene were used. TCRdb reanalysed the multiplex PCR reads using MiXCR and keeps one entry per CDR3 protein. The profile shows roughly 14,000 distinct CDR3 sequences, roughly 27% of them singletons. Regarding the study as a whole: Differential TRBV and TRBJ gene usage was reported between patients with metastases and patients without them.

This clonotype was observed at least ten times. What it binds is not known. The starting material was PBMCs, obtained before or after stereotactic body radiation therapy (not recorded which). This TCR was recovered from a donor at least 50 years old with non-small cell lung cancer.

CDR3 residues: CASSQARGGEKLFF. CDR3 coding DNA: TGTGCCAGCAGCCAGGCCAGGGGGGGCGAAAAACTGTTTTTT. The chain couples TRBV4-2 to TRBJ1-4; TRBD1 matches 7 bases. From germline, CDR1 is LGHNA and CDR2 YNFKEQ. The trim removed 3 bases at V and 8 bases at J, leaving 6 bases unmatched. The CDR3 sequence is 14 residues long.